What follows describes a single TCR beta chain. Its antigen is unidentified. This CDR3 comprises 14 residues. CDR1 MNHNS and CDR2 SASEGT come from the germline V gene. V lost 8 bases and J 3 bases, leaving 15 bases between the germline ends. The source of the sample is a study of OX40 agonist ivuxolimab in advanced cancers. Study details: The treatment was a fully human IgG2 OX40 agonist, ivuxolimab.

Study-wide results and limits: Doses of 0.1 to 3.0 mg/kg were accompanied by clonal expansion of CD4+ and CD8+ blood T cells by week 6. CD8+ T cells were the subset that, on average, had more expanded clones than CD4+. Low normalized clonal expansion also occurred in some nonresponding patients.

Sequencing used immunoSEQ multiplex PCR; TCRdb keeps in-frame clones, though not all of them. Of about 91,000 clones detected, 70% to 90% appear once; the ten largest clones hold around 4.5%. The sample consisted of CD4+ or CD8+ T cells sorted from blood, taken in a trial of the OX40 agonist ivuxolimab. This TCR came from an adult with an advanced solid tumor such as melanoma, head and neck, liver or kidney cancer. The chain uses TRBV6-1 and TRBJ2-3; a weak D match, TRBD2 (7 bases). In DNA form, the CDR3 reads TGTGCCAGCGCTAGGGGGGGGGAGACAGATACGCAGTATTTT. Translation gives CASARGGETDTQYF.